Described below is a single TCR beta chain sequence and its context. The specificity of this receptor is unknown. Nothing much larger sits one base from this clone, and base qualities are not available. The CDR3 starts with the cysteine, ends with the phenylalanine, and has 13 residues. The sequence is cut down to CDR3 DNA, 39 bases in frame from base 1. The germline V gene sets CDR1 to MDHEN and CDR2 to SYDVKM. Here V drops 7 bases and J drops 7 bases, and the junction holds 7 bases not matched to any gene. The data derive from a study of blood T cell repertoires in COVID-19 (dated by TCRdb to between 2020 and 2021). Background for the entire study: The collaborator samples originated in the United States, Italy and Spain and spanned the acute and convalescent phases of COVID-19. The dataset comprised deeply sampled blood TCRbeta repertoires from subjects exposed to, actively infected with, or recovered from COVID-19. Where available, HLA class I and class II types were taken from metadata supplied by the sample provider and were not determined by assay-based typing. Nearly every sample came with metadata listing a de-identified subject ID, COVID-19 status, age in years and sex. The material from the prospective study consisted of cDNA or gDNA derived from T cells, B-cell-depleted T cells, or PBMCs. The repertoires were released in a freely available public database meant as a resource for research on the immune response to SARS-CoV-2. The samples were drawn from two sources: the first 160 participants of the ongoing ImmuneRACE study, and 950 to 1,500 subjects contributed by 6 global collaborators. What the work shows at the level of the full study, not this receptor alone: The amount of clinical and demographic metadata varied by source and participant and was provided uncurated.

Collaborating institutions collected whole blood in K2EDTA tubes following their own protocols. For TCRbeta analysis, collaborator samples were shipped as frozen whole blood, as isolated PBMCs, or as DNA extracted from either sample type. TCRbeta CDR3 regions were amplified from genomic DNA using the immunoSEQ Assay, a bias-controlled multiplex PCR. As for how the authors treated the data: The number of nucleated cells in each sample was estimated by amplification of reference gene primers within the assay. To quantify the absolute abundance of each unique TCRbeta CDR3 rearrangement, sequence reads were collapsed and filtered. For each sample, productive Simpson clonality was calculated as the square root of Simpson's diversity index over productive rearrangements. The table was pulled from immuneACCESS by TCRdb, which kept in-frame rearrangements only. Such tables lose some clones; where checked, under half of the loss comes from unresolved V genes, and the rest has no known cause. The V and J calls and clone size are taken from that table; D and trimming were inferred from the DNA. Present in this sample are approximately 94,000 clones, about 91% of which were seen just once. In total, the top ten clones hold about 4.6% of the sample.

The clonotype comes from a human donor in a cohort sampled during active COVID-19. The sample was peripheral blood. This chain joins TRBV28 to TRBJ2-1; 7 central bases correspond to TRBD2. In nucleotides, the sequence is TGTGCCAGCACCGAACTGGGGGGGAATGAGCAGTTCTTC. Translated, it reads CASTELGGNEQFF.